This T cell receptor (beta chain) emerged from a study of cytomegalovirus exposure and HLA in healthy donors. Overall study: Genotyping of hundreds of donors showed that 70% to 90% belonged to the Caucasian-associated ancestry cluster.

Overall study results and limits: In a later analysis, a genetic analysis reported fewer productive-TCR N-insertions in an Asian-associated ancestry cluster than the cohort average. According to an earlier analysis, most TCR beta V segments yielded productive rearrangements about 87% or about 30% of the time. Overall, roughly 150 TCR beta chains were annotated as cytomegalovirus-associated.

It was with 60 Vbeta and 13 Jbeta primers that the PCR ran. TCRdb keeps only in-frame clones here, not all; method: immunoSEQ multiplex PCR. The table lists under 200,000 clones, roughly 70% of them singletons, with about 1.6% in the top ten. The CDR3 has 17 amino acids. Trimming at V came to 3 bases and at J to 4 bases, leaving 13 bases not matched to a gene. Germline values: CDR1 LNHDA, CDR2 SQIVND (reference sequence). On this clone: Its specificity is unknown.

The sequence derives from a girl aged 5 to 17 in good health and CMV-seronegative. The sequencing sample was made of PBMCs. V gene TRBV19 combines with J gene TRBJ1-2; 8 nucleotides agree with TRBD1. The CDR3 sequence is CASSITGTGFSGYGYTF. The CDR3 DNA reads as TGTGCCAGTAGTATTACCGGGACAGGATTTTCGGGCTATGGCTACACCTTC.